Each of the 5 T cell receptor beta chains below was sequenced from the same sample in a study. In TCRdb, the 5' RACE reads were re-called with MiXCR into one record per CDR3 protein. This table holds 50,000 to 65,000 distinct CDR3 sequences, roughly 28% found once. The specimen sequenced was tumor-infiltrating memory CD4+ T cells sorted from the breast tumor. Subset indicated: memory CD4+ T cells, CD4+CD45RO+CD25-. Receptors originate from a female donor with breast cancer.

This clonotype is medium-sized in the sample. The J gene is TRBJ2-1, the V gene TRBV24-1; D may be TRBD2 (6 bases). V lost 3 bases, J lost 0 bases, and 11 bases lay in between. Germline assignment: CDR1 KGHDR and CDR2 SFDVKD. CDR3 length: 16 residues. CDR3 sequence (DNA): TGTGCCACCAGTGATCCCACCGGGAGCTCCTACAATGAGCAGTTCTTC. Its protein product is CATSDPTGSSYNEQFF.

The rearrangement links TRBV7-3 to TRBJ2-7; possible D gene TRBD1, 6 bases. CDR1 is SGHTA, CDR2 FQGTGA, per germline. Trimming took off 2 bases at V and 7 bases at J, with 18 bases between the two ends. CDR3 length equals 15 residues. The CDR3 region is CASSLSQGPYKEQYF. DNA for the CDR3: TGTGCCAGCAGCTTATCTCAGGGGCCCTACAAGGAGCAGTACTTC.

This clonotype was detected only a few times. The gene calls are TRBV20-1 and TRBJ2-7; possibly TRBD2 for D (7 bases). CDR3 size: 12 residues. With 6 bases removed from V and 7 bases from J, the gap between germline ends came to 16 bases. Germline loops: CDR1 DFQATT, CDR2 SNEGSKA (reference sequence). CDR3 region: CSAVPRGGEQYF. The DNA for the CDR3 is TGCAGTGCCGTTCCAAGGGGGGGGGAGCAGTACTTC.

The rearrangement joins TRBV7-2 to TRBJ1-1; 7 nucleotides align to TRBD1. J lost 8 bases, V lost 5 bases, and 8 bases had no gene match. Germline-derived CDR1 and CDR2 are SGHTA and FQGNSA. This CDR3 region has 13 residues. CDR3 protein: CASSVGRTGEAFF. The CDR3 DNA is TGTGCCAGCAGCGTGGGCCGGACAGGCGAAGCTTTCTTT.

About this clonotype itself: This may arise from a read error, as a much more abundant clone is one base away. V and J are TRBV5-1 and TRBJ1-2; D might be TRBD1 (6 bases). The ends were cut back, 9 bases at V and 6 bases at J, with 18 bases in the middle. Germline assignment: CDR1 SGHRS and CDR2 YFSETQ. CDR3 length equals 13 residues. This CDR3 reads CANSRQDLNGYTF. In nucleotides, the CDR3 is TGCGCCAACAGTAGACAGGACCTAAATGGCTACACCTTC.